The TCR beta chain described here comes from a study of cytomegalovirus exposure and HLA in healthy donors. The ends were cut back, 2 bases at V and 5 bases at J, with 12 bases in the middle. The CDR3 extends over 14 amino acids. CDR1 and CDR2 from the germline V gene are MNHEY and SVGAGI. General study points: Follow-up analysis seemed to connect common viral pathogens with several of the most significant clusters identified. Among immune exposure information, only CMV serostatus was available.

13 Jbeta primers and 60 Vbeta primers were used for the PCR. Clones were sequenced by immunoSEQ multiplex PCR, and TCRdb holds only the in-frame ones, with some missing. Here the sample spans more than 150,000 clones, 75% to 85% being singletons. The sample holds a few counts of this clone. The antigen remains unidentified. The chain recombines TRBV6-5 with TRBJ1-1; the D is unclear. Material for sequencing was PBMCs. The source is a woman aged 25-40 years in good health and CMV-seropositive. CDR3 residues: CASSYHPTSTEAFF. The CDR3 DNA sequence: TGTGCCAGCAGTTACCACCCCACATCGACTGAAGCTTTCTTT.